This entry lists 4 T cell receptor beta chains sequenced from one sample in a study of OX40 agonist ivuxolimab in advanced cancers. Here immunoSEQ multiplex PCR was the method, and the copy in TCRdb shows in-frame clones only, minus some. The sample gives more than 50,000 clones, about 88% of which show up once; less than 5.5% is in the top ten. Sequences were derived from CD4+ or CD8+ T cells sorted from blood, sampled in a trial of the OX40 agonist ivuxolimab. The receptor source for this set is an adult with an advanced solid tumor such as melanoma, head and neck, liver or kidney cancer.

The genes are TRBV6-1 and TRBJ1-1, with D perhaps TRBD1 (5 bases). Deletions cut 9 bases from V and 6 bases from J, with 20 bases between. The germline CDR1 and CDR2 sequences are MNHNS and SASEGT. The length of the CDR3 is 14 residues. Here the CDR3 DNA reads TGTGCCAGTTCTCAATCGGGAGGACAATCTGAAGCTTTCTTT. Translation gives CASSQSGGQSEAFF.

This chain links TRBV7-2 with TRBJ2-3; D ambiguous. The CDR3 is 12 residues long. The germline V and J ends were trimmed by 6 bases and 2 bases, with 6 bases remaining between them. Per the germline V gene, CDR1 is SGHTA and CDR2 is FQGNSA. CDR3 DNA sequence: TGTGCCAGCAGGCATTTCACAGATACGCAGTATTTT. It codes for CASRHFTDTQYF.

The genes are TRBV7-2 and TRBJ2-3, with TRBD2 matching 9 bases. The CDR3 has 15 residues. Per the germline V gene, CDR1 is SGHTA and CDR2 is FQGNSA. The J segment lost 9 bases and the V segment lost 1 base, leaving 8 bases of the junction unmatched. In DNA form, the CDR3 reads TGTGCCAGCAGCTTAGACCCTAGCGGGACCCTAACGCAGTATTTT. Its translation is CASSLDPSGTLTQYF.

This rearrangement joins TRBV2 to TRBJ1-1; D ambiguous. The CDR3 is 15 amino acids. Per the germline V gene, CDR1 is SNHLY and CDR2 is FYNNEI. The V end lost 2 bases, the J end lost 3 bases, and 13 bases lay between the germline ends. The CDR3 nucleotides are TGTGCCAGCAGTGAATGGGCCCGACCTGACACTGAAGCTTTCTTT. Translation gives CASSEWARPDTEAFF.